A selection of T cell receptor beta chains follows, all from one sample in a study of pediatric ulcerative colitis. TCRdb keeps only in-frame clones here, not all; method: immunoSEQ multiplex PCR. The sample lists around 64,000 clones, around four fifths occurring once. Input material: blood. Receptor source: a boy aged 10-17 years with moderate ulcerative colitis. CDR3s include the opening cysteine and the closing phenylalanine or tryptophan. For some rows the clone size is stated as once, few or many, or as a class when expanded; others skip it.

CDR3aa | abundance | v_gene
CASSLAIRPRANEKLFF | few | TRBV7-6
CASSQDPRGPGNTIYF | - | TRBV4-1
CASRKRSYATNEKLFF | - | TRBV25-1
CASSSQLLSSYNSPLHF | few | TRBV19
CASSLGDSSTDTQYF | once | TRBV19
CAWIMGYEQYF | - | TRBV30
CASSLGSENTEAFF | few | TRBV7-3
CASSADSRTHEQYF | - | TRBV19
CASGERQGTDTQYF | - | TRBV12-5
CASSIGAGGPDTQYF | - | TRBV19
CASSFPSGPSGGTSTDTQYF | once | TRBV5-5
CASSSGGYSNQPQHF | - | TRBV7-9
CASSGNYGYTF | few | TRBV9
CASSQLHGSQNIQYF | - | TRBV4-1
CASSGRRDRLRNQPQHF | - | TRBV6-1
CASSALSRGGETQYF | - | TRBV2
CASSSRAGGPEAFF | - | TRBV4-2
CASSLGGGWDQPQHF | - | TRBV5-1
CASSPFVWENTEAFF | - | TRBV18
CASSLAPQRSAKANEKLFF | - | TRBV7-9
CASRGTKVFGYGYTF | - | TRBV6-1
CASSVVPDTEAFF | few | TRBV9
CASSLLVGNTEAFF | few | TRBV6-5
CASSLQDSYEQYF | - | TRBV7-2
CASSFTGQGVEQYF | - | TRBV5-1
CASSLLRSSEAFF | few | TRBV27
CASRENYGVNYGYTF | - | TRBV6-1
CASSLGRSRTLNTEAFF | - | TRBV27
CASSIPQSSGYTF | - | TRBV28
CASSLGTSGRQNEQFF | - | TRBV6-6
CASSESSGQGGGELFF | - | TRBV25-1
CASSIGLATDEQFF | - | TRBV19
CASSAGSGTPNEKLFF | - | TRBV9
CASSPLAGAGVDEQYF | - | TRBV18
CASITGEGQETQYF | - | TRBV2
CAEGGRGSEQYF | - | TRBV12-5